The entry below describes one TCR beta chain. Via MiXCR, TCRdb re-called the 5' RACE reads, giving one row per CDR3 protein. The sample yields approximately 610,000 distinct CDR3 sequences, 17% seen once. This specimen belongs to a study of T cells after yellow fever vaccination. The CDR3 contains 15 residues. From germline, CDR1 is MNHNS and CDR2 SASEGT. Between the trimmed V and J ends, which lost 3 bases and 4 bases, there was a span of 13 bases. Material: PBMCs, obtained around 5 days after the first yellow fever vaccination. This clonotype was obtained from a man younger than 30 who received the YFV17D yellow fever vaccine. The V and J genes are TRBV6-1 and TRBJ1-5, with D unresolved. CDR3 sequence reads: CASSDLVGGNQPQHF. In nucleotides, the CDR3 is TGTGCCAGCAGTGATCTGGTGGGCGGAAATCAGCCCCAGCATTTT.